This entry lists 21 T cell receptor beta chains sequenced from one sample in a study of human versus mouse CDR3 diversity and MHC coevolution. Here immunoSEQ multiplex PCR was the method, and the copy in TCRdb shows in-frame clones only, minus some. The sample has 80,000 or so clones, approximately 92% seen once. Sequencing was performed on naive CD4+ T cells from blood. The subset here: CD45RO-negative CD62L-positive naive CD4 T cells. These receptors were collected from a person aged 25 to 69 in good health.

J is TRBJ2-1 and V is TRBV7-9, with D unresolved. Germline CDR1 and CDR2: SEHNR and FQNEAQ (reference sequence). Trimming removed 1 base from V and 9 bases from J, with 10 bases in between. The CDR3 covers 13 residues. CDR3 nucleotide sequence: TGTGCCAGCAGCTTAGGTCTGTCTAGTGAGCAGTTCTTC. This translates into CASSLGLSSEQFF.

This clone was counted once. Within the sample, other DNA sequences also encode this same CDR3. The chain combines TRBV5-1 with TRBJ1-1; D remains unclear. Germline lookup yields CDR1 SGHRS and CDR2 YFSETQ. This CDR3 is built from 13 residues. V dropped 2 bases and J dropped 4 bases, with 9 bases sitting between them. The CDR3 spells CASSFREGTEAFF. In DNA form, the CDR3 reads TGCGCCAGCAGCTTCCGGGAAGGCACTGAAGCTTTCTTT. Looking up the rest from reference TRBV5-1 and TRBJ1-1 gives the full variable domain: KAGVTQTPRYLIKTRGQQVTLSCSPISGHRSVSWYQQTPGQGLQFLFEYFSETQRNKGNFPGRFSGRQFSNSRSEMNVSTLELGDSALYLCASSFREGTEAFFGQGTRLTVV.

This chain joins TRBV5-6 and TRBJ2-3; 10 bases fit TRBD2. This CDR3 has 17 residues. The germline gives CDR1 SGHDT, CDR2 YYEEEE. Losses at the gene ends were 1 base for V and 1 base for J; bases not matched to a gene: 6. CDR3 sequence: CASSLRAGGPRTDTQYF. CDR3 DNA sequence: TGTGCCAGCAGCTTGAGAGCGGGGGGGCCGCGCACAGATACGCAGTATTTT.

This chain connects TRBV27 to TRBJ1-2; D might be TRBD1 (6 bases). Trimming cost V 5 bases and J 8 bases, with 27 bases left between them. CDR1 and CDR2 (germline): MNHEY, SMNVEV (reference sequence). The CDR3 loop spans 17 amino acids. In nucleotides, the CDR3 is TGTGCCAGCAGTCCATTACAATCGACAGGCCCCCCCGGGGGCTACACCTTC. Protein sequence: CASSPLQSTGPPGGYTF.

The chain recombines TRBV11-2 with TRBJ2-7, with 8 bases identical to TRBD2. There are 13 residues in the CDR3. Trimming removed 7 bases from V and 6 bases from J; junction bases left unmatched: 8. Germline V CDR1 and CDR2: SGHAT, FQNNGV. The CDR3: CASTHSGVGEQYF. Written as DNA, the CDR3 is TGTGCCAGCACCCATAGCGGGGTGGGCGAGCAGTACTTC.

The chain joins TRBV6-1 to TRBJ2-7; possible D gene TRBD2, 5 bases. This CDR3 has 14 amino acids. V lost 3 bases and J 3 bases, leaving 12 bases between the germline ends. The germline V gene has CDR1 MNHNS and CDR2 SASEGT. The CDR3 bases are TGTGCCAGCAGTGACGGACTGGGCGACTACGAGCAGTACTTC. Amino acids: CASSDGLGDYEQYF.

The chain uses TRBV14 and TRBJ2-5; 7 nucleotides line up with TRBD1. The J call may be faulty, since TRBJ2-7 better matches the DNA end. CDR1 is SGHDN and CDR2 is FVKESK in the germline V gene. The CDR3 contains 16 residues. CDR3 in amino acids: CASSQTTGQLKGEQYF. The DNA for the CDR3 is TGTGCCAGCAGCCAAACGACGGGACAGCTAAAGGGCGAGCAGTACTTC.

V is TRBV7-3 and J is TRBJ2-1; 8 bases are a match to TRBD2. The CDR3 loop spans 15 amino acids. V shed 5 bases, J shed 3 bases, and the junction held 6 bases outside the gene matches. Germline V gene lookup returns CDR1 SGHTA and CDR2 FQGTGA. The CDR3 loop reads CASSPRLAGYNEQFF. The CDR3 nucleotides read TGTGCCAGCAGCCCAAGGCTAGCGGGCTACAATGAGCAGTTCTTC. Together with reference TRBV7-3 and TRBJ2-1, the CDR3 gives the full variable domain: GAGVSQTPSNKVTEKGKYVELRCDPISGHTALYWYRQSLGQGPEFLIYFQGTGAADDSGLPNDRFFAVRPEGSVSTLKIQRTERGDSAVYLCASSPRLAGYNEQFFGPGTRLTVL.

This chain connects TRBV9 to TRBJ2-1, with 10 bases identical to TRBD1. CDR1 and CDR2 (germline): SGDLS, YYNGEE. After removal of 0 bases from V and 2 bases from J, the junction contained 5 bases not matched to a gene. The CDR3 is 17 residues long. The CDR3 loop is CASSVAWDRGPYNEQFF. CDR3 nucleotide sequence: TGTGCCAGCAGCGTAGCGTGGGACAGGGGCCCCTACAATGAGCAGTTCTTC.

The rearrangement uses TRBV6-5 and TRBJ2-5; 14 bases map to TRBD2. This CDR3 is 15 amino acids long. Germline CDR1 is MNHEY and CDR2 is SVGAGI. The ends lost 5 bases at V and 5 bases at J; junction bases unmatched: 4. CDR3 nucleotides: TGTGCCAGCAGTAGGGGACTAGCGGGAGTGGAGACCCAGTACTTC. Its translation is CASSRGLAGVETQYF.

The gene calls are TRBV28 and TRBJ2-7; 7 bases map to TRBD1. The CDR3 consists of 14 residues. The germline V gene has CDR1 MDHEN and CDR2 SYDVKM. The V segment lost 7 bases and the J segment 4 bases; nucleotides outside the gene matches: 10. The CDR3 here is CASTESTGWYEQYF. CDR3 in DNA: TGTGCCAGCACTGAATCGACAGGGTGGTACGAGCAGTACTTC.

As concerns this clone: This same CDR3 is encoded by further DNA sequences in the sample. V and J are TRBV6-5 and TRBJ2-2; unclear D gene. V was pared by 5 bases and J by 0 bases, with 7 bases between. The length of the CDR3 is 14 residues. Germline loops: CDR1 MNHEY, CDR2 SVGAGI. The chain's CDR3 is CASSRGTNTGELFF. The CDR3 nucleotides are TGTGCCAGCAGTCGCGGAACGAACACCGGGGAGCTGTTTTTT.

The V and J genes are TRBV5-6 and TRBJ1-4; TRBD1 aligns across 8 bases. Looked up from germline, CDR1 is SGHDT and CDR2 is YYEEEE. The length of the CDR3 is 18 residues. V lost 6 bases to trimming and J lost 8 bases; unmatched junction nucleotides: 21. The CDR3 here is CASTIRRQGADVSEKLFF. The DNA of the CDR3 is TGTGCCAGCACCATAAGGAGGCAGGGGGCAGACGTGTCGGAAAAACTGTTTTTT.

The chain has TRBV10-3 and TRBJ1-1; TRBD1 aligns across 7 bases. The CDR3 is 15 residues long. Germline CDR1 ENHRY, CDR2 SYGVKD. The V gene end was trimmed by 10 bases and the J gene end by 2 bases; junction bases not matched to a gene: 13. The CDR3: CATLGLTGTNTEAFF. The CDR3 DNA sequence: TGTGCCACCCTAGGGTTGACAGGGACTAACACTGAAGCTTTCTTT.

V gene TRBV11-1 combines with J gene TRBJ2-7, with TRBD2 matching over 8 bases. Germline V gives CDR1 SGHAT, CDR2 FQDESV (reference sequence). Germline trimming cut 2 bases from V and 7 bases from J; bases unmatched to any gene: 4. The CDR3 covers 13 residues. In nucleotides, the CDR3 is TGTGCCAGCAGCTTACTAACTAGCGGTGAGCAGTACTTC. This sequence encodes CASSLLTSGEQYF.

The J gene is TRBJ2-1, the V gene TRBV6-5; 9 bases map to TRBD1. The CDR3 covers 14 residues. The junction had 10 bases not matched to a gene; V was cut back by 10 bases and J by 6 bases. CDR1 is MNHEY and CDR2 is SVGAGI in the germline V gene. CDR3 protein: CATAGTGIGNEQFF. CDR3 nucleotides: TGTGCCACGGCCGGGACAGGGATCGGCAATGAGCAGTTCTTC.

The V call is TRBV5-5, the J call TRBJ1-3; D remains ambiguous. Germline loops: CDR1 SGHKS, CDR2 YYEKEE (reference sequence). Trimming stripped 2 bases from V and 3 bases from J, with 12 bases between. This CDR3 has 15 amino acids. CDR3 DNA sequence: TGTGCCAGCAGCTTTAGCGGGGAGATTGGAAACACCATATATTTT. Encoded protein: CASSFSGEIGNTIYF. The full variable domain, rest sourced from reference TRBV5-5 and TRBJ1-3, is DAGVTQSPTHLIKTRGQQVTLRCSPISGHKSVSWYQQVLGQGPQFIFQYYEKEERGRGNFPDRFSARQFPNYSSELNVNALLLGDSALYLCASSFSGEIGNTIYFGEGSWLTVV.

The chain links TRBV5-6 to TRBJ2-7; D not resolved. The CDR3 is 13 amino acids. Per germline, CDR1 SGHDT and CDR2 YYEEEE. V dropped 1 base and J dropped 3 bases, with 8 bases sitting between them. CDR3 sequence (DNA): TGTGCCAGCAGCTTGAAATCGGTCTACGAGCAGTACTTC. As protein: CASSLKSVYEQYF. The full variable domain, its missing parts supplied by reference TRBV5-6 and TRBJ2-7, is DAGVTQSPTHLIKTRGQQVTLRCSPKSGHDTVSWYQQALGQGPQFIFQYYEEEERQRGNFPDRFSGHQFPNYSSELNVNALLLGDSALYLCASSLKSVYEQYFGPGTRLTVT.

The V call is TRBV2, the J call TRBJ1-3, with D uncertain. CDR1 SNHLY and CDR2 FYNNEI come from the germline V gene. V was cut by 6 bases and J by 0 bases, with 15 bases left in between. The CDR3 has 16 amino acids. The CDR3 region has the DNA TGTGCCAGCAGAGGATTCCGGAGCAACTCTGGAAACACCATATATTTT. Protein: CASRGFRSNSGNTIYF.

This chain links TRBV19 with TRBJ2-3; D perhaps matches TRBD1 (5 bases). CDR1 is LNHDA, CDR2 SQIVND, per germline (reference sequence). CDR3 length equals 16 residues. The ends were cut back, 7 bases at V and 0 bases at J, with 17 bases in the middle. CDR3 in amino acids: CASTPTVILSTDTQYF. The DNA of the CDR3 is TGTGCCAGTACCCCGACAGTCATCCTAAGCACAGATACGCAGTATTTT.

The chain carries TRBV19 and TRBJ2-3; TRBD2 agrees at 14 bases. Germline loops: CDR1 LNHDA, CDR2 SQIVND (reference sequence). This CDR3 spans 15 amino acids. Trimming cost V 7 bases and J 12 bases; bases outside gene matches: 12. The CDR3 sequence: CASNPGLAGANKQYF. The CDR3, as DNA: TGTGCCAGTAACCCGGGACTAGCGGGGGCCAATAAACAGTATTTT.